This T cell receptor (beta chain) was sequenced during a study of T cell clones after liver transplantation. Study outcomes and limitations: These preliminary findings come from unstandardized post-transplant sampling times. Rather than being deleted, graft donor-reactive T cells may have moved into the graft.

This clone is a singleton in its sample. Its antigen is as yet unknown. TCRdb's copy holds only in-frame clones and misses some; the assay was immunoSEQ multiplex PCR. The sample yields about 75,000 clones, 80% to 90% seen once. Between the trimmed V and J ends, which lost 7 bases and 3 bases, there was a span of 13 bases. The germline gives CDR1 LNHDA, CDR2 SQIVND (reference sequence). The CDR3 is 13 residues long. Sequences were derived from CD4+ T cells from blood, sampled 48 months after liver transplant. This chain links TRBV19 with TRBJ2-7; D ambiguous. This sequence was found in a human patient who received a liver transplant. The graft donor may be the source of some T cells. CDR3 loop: CASNQRTDYEQYF. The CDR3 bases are TGTGCCAGTAATCAGAGGACCGACTACGAGCAGTACTTC.